The clone carrying this T cell receptor beta chain was seen only a few times. Its specificity is unknown. This specimen comes from a study of cytomegalovirus exposure and HLA in healthy donors. The study, taken as a whole, reports: Several of the most significant clusters appeared, in a later analysis, to be linked to common viral pathogens. A later analysis reportedly found fewer N-insertions in an Asian-associated ancestry cluster than the roughly 670-donor mean.

The CDR3 runs 16 residues. In germline, CDR1 is SEHNR, CDR2 FQNEAQ (reference sequence). J lost 1 base, V lost 5 bases, and 6 bases had no gene match. PCR involved 60 Vbeta and 13 Jbeta primers. Original analysis: Later reanalysis found 80 million or so unique TCR beta chains, some 10 million of them shared. The protocol was immunoSEQ multiplex PCR, while the TCRdb copy is restricted to in-frame clones and leaves out a portion. The V and J calls and clone size are taken from that table; D and trimming were inferred from the DNA. Here the sample spans over 150,000 clones, 70% to 90% being singletons. J is TRBJ1-3 and V is TRBV7-9, with 9 bases aligning to TRBD1. Sequencing was done on a sample of PBMCs. The receptor comes from a woman aged 30 to 39 in good health and CMV-seropositive. The CDR3 loop is CASSRTGDRSGNTIYF. CDR3 DNA: TGTGCCAGCAGCCGGACAGGGGACCGGTCTGGAAACACCATATATTTT.